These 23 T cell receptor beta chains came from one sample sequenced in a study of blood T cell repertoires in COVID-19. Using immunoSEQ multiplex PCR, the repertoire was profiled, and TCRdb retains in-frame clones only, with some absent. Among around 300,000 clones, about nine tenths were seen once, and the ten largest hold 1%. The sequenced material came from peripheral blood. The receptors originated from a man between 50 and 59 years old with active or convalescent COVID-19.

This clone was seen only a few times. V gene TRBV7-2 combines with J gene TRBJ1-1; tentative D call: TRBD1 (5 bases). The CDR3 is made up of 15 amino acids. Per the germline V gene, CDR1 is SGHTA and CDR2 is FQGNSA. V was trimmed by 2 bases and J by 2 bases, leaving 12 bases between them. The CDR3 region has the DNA TGTGCCAGCAGCTTAAGCGGGCAGGGCAACACTGAAGCTTTCTTT. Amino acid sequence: CASSLSGQGNTEAFF.

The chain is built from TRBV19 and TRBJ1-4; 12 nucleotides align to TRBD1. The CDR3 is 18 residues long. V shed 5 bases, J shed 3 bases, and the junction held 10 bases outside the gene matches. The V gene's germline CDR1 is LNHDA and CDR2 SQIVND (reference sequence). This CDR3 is CASSAPGQGARANEKLFF. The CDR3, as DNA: TGTGCCAGTAGTGCTCCGGGACAGGGGGCGCGGGCTAATGAAAAACTGTTTTTT.

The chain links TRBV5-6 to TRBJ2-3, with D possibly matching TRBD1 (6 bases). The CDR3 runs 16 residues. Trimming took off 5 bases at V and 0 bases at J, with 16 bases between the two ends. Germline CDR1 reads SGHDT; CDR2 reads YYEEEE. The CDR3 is CASSYQQGGSTDTQYF. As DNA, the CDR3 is TGTGCCAGCAGTTATCAACAGGGTGGGAGCACAGATACGCAGTATTTT.

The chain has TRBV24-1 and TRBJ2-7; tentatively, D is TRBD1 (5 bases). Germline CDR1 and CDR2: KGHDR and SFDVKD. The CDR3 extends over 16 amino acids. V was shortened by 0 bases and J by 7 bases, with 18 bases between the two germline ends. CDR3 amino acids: CATSDLPQASLREQYF. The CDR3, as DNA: TGTGCCACCAGTGATTTGCCACAGGCTTCCTTAAGGGAGCAGTACTTC.

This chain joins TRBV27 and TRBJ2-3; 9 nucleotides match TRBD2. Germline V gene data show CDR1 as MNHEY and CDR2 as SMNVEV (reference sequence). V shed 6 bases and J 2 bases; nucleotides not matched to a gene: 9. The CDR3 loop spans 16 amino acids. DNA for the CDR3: TGTGCCAGCAGAAAAATAGCGGGGGACTACACAGATACGCAGTATTTT. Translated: CASRKIAGDYTDTQYF.

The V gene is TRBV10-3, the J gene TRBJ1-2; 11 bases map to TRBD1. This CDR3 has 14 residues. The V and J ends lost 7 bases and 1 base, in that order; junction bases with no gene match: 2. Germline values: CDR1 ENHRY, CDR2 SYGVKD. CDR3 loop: CAIKGQGVNYGYTF. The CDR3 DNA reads TGTGCCATCAAGGGACAGGGGGTTAACTATGGCTACACCTTC.

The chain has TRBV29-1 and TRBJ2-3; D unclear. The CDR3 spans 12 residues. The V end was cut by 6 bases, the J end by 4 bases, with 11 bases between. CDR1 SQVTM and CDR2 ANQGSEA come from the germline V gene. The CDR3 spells CSVAPEADTQYF. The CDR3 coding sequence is TGCAGCGTCGCCCCCGAGGCAGATACGCAGTATTTT.

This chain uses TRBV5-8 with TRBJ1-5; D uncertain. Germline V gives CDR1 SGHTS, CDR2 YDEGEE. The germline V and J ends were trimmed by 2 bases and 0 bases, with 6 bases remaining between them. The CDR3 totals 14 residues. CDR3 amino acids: CASSLGGSNQPQHF. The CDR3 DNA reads TGTGCCAGCAGCTTAGGAGGTAGCAATCAGCCCCAGCATTTT.

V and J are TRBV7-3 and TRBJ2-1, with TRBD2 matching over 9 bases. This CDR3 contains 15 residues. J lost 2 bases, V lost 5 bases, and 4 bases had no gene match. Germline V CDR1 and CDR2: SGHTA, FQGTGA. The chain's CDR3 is CASSLGLATYNEQFF. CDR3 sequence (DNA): TGTGCCAGCAGCCTGGGACTAGCAACCTACAATGAGCAGTTCTTC.

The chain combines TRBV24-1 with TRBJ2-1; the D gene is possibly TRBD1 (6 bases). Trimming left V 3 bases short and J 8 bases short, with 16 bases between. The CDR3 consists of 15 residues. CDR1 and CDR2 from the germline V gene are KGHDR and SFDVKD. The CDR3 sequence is CATSDEIRGADEQFF. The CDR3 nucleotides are TGTGCCACCAGTGATGAGATCAGGGGCGCGGATGAGCAGTTCTTC.

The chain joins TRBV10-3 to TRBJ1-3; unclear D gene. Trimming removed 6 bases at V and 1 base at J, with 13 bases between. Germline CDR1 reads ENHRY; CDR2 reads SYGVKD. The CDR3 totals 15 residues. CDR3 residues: CAIRPQARSGNTIYF. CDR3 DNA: TGTGCCATCAGGCCCCAAGCGAGATCTGGAAACACCATATATTTT.

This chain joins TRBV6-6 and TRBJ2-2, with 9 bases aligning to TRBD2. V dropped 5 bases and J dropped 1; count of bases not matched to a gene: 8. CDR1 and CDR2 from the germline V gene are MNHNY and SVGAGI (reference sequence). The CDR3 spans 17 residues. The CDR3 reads CASSRLGLARNTGELFF. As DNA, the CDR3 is TGTGCCAGCAGTCGCCTCGGACTAGCGAGGAACACCGGGGAGCTGTTTTTT.

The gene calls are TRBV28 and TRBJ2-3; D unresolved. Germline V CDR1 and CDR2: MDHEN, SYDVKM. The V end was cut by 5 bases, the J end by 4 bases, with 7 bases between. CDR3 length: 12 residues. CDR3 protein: CASSRVSDTQYF. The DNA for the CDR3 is TGTGCCAGCAGTCGAGTCTCAGATACGCAGTATTTT. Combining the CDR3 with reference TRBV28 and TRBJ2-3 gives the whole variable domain DVKVTQSSRYLVKRTGEKVFLECVQDMDHENMFWYRQDPGLGLRLIYFSYDVKMKEKGDIPEGYSVSREKKERFSLILESASTNQTSMYLCASSRVSDTQYFGPGTRLTVL.

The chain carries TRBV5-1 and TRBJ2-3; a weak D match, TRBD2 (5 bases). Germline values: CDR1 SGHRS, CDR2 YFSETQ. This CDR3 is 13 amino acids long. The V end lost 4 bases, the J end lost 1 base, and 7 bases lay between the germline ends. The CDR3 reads CASSQLGTDTQYF. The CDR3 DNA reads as TGCGCCAGCAGCCAACTAGGCACAGATACGCAGTATTTT. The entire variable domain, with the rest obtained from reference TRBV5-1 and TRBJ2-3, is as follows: KAGVTQTPRYLIKTRGQQVTLSCSPISGHRSVSWYQQTPGQGLQFLFEYFSETQRNKGNFPGRFSGRQFSNSRSEMNVSTLELGDSALYLCASSQLGTDTQYFGPGTRLTVL.

CDR3 sequence: CASSSRLQGYYGYTF. The CDR3 bases are TGTGCCAGCAGCTCTCGACTACAGGGGTACTATGGCTACACCTTC. V gene TRBV11-2 combines with J gene TRBJ1-2; 7 bases are shared with TRBD1. Unmatched junction bases numbered 8, after V lost 4 bases and J lost 3 bases. This CDR3 contains 15 residues. Germline V CDR1 and CDR2: SGHAT, FQNNGV.

For the CDR3, the DNA is TGTGCCAGTAGTATGCAAGCCTATGGCTACACCTTC. It encodes CASSMQAYGYTF. This chain joins TRBV19 and TRBJ1-2; no clear D gene. The CDR3 covers 12 residues. Germline assignment: CDR1 LNHDA and CDR2 SQIVND (reference sequence). The V gene lost 3 bases and the J gene lost 4 bases, with 6 bases spanning the gap.

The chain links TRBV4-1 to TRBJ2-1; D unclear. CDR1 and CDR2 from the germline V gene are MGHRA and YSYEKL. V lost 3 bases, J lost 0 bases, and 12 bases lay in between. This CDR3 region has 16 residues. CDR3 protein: CASSQSITSSYNEQFF. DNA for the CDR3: TGCGCCAGCAGCCAGTCAATCACGAGCTCCTACAATGAGCAGTTCTTC.

The CDR3 sequence: CASSAGTRYEQYF. The CDR3 DNA reads as TGCGCCAGCAGCGCAGGGACTCGGTACGAGCAGTACTTC. The rearrangement joins TRBV5-1 to TRBJ2-7; maybe TRBD2 (6 bases). V was shortened by 4 bases and J by 4 bases, with 12 bases between the two germline ends. This CDR3 has 13 residues. The germline V gene has CDR1 SGHRS and CDR2 YFSETQ.

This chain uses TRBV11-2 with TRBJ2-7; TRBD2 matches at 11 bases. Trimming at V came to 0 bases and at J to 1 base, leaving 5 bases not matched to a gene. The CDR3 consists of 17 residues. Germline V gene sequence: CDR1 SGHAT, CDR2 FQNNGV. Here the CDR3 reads CASSLELAGGPSYEQYF. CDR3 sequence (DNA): TGTGCCAGCAGCTTAGAATTAGCGGGGGGGCCGTCCTACGAGCAGTACTTC.

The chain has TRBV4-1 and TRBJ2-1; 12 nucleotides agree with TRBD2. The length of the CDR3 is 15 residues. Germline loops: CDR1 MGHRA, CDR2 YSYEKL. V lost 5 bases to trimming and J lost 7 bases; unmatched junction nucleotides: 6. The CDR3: CASSKTSGSSNEQFF. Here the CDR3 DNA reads TGCGCCAGCAGCAAGACTAGCGGGAGCAGTAATGAGCAGTTCTTC.

CDR3 nucleotide sequence: TGTGCCAGCACATGGGACAGCTCCTACAATGAGCAGTTCTTC. This gives the protein CASTWDSSYNEQFF. The V call is TRBV2, the J call TRBJ2-1, with 7 bases fitting TRBD1. Losses at the gene ends were 7 bases for V and 0 bases for J; bases not matched to a gene: 3. The CDR3 runs 14 residues. Germline V CDR1 and CDR2: SNHLY, FYNNEI.

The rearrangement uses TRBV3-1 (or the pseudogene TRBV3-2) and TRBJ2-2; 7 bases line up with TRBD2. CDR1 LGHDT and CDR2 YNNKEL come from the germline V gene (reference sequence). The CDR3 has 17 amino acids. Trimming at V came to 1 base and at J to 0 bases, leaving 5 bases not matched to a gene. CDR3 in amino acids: CASSQVYGGTNTGELFF. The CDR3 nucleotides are TGTGCCAGCAGCCAAGTATACGGGGGGACGAACACCGGGGAGCTGTTTTTT.

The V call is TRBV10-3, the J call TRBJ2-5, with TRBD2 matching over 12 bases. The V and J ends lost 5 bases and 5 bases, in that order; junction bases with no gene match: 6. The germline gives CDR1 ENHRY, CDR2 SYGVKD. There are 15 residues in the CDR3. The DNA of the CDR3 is TGTGCCATCAGTTCTAGCGGGGGGGCCGACGAGACCCAGTACTTC. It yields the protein CAISSSGGADETQYF.